Below, 19 T cell receptor beta chains from the same sample are listed, as sequenced in a study of Graves' ophthalmopathy and Graves' hyperthyroidism. As the template, RNA transcripts were used to amplify TCR beta CDR3 regions. RT-PCR was first run with HTBI primers, then multiplex PCR in a second round. MiXCR, applied by TCRdb to the multiplex PCR reads, yields one record per CDR3 protein. The sample comprises some 1.1 million distinct CDR3 sequences, less than 45% of which are singletons, and 11% rests with the top ten. The specimen was peripheral blood or thyroid tissue (not recorded which). Source of these receptors: an adult man with Graves' hyperthyroidism.

The chain links TRBV6-6 to TRBJ1-2, with 7 bases that match TRBD1. J lost 6 bases, V lost 2 bases, and 3 bases had no gene match. Germline assignment: CDR1 MNHNY and CDR2 SVGAGI (reference sequence). CDR3 length: 13 amino acids. The CDR3 DNA follows: TGTGCCAGCAGTTACGGACAGGCCGATGGCTACACCTTC. Amino acids: CASSYGQADGYTF.

This clonotype was seen a few times. J is TRBJ2-7 and V is TRBV2; D might be TRBD1 (6 bases). The CDR3 sequence is 12 residues long. V dropped 6 bases and J dropped 5 bases, with 11 bases sitting between them. Germline V gene sequence: CDR1 SNHLY, CDR2 FYNNEI. CDR3 region: CASRTGLDEQYF. CDR3 bases: TGTGCCAGCAGGACAGGTTTGGACGAGCAGTACTTC.

This clonotype was detected many times. The chain is built from TRBV7-8 and TRBJ1-5, with D possibly being TRBD1 (5 bases). V dropped 5 bases and J dropped 0 bases, with 11 bases sitting between them. The germline gives CDR1 SGHVS, CDR2 FQNEAQ. CDR3 length: 15 residues. Here the CDR3 reads CASSLTVNSNQPQHF. In nucleotides, the CDR3 is TGTGCCAGCAGCCTGACAGTAAATAGCAATCAGCCCCAGCATTTT.

This clonotype appeared a few times. The rearrangement uses TRBV19 and TRBJ2-7, with a tentative D call TRBD2 (5 bases). The V gene lost 7 bases and the J gene lost 0 bases, with 13 bases spanning the gap. Germline values: CDR1 LNHDA, CDR2 SQIVND (reference sequence). The CDR3 length is 14 residues. In DNA form, the CDR3 reads TGTGCCAGTACGAGTAGCGCATTCTCCTACGAGCAGTACTTC. Translation: CASTSSAFSYEQYF.

This rearrangement joins TRBV14 to TRBJ2-6; TRBD1 matches 9 bases. Germline V gene data show CDR1 as SGHDN and CDR2 as FVKESK. V lost 4 bases and J lost 8; bases outside the gene matches: 3. CDR3 length: 14 amino acids. Written as DNA, the CDR3 is TGTGCCAGCAGCCTAGGGACAGGGACCAACGTCCTGACTTTC. Protein sequence: CASSLGTGTNVLTF.

The V and J genes are TRBV11-2 and TRBJ2-7, with 12 bases aligning to TRBD1. J gave up 7 bases and V 5 bases, and 9 bases lay outside the gene matches. The CDR3 totals 15 residues. Germline CDR1 reads SGHAT; CDR2 reads FQNNGV. The DNA for the CDR3 is TGTGCCAGCAGCACGCCGGGACAGGGGGCGTCGGAGCAGTACTTC. As protein: CASSTPGQGASEQYF.

This clonotype was seen only a few times. The chain employs TRBV30 and TRBJ1-2; no definite D call. The CDR3 is 14 residues long. The germline V gene has CDR1 GTSNPN and CDR2 SVGIG (reference sequence). The V and J ends lost 1 base and 2 bases respectively, with 11 bases between them. The CDR3 nucleotides read TGTGCCTGGAGTGATGGGATCGGGAACTATGGCTACACCTTC. Translation: CAWSDGIGNYGYTF.

This clonotype was seen repeatedly, ten times or more. The rearrangement links TRBV7-9 to TRBJ2-7; maybe TRBD1 (5 bases). The germline V gene has CDR1 SEHNR and CDR2 FQNEAQ (reference sequence). This CDR3 spans 14 amino acids. Trimming removed 3 bases from V and 2 bases from J, with 11 bases in between. DNA of the CDR3: TGTGCCAGCAGCTTTTCAGGGCTAACCTACGAGCAGTACTTC. It translates to CASSFSGLTYEQYF.

The chain uses TRBV10-3 and TRBJ1-1; TRBD1 might be the D (6 bases). The DNA end is a closer match to TRBJ1-6, so the J assignment may be wrong. This CDR3 is built from 14 residues. Germline V lookup: CDR1 ENHRY, CDR2 SYGVKD. CDR3 coding DNA: TGTGCCATCAGTGAGGAGGGGGAAGGTTCACCCCTCCACTTT. Amino acids: CAISEEGEGSPLHF.

Ten or more counts support this clonotype. The chain employs TRBV20-1 and TRBJ2-5; a possible D gene is TRBD2 (6 bases). The CDR3 extends over 13 amino acids. V lost 6 bases, J lost 5 bases, and 16 bases lay in between. Germline V gene data show CDR1 as DFQATT and CDR2 as SNEGSKA (reference sequence). The CDR3 sequence is CSAPTGGRETQYF. DNA of the CDR3: TGCAGTGCGCCCACTGGGGGGAGGGAGACCCAGTACTTC.

The chain combines TRBV12-3 or TRBV12-4 with TRBJ1-6; D gene ambiguous. The CDR3 length is 17 residues. V was pared by 3 bases and J by 6 bases, with 18 bases between. CDR3 sequence (DNA): TGTGCCAGCAGTTTTCGAGGATCCGGACGCGCTAATTCACCCCTCCACTTT. Its protein product is CASSFRGSGRANSPLHF.

V and J are TRBV7-8 and TRBJ2-5, with D possibly TRBD2 on 7 matching bases. CDR1 and CDR2 (germline): SGHVS, FQNEAQ. Between the trimmed V and J ends, which lost 5 bases and 5 bases, there was a span of 21 bases. CDR3 length: 16 amino acids. The CDR3 DNA reads as TGTGCCAGCAGCCAAGGGGGGACGGGAGCGGGGGAGACCCAGTACTTC. Its translation is CASSQGGTGAGETQYF.

This clonotype was seen repeatedly, ten times or more. The chain joins TRBV19 to TRBJ2-7; D remains ambiguous. Germline CDR1 reads LNHDA; CDR2 reads SQIVND (reference sequence). The V end was cut by 1 base, the J end by 6 bases, with 10 bases between. The CDR3 spans 13 residues. The CDR3 DNA sequence: TGTGCCAGTAGTATAGCGCAGTCGCGCGAGCAGTACTTC. Residues: CASSIAQSREQYF.

This clonotype was detected once. Germline and junction disagree at one end, which may indicate a read error. The chain uses TRBV7-8 and TRBJ2-5; D may be TRBD2 (5 bases). Germline values: CDR1 SGHVS, CDR2 FQNEAQ. The CDR3 consists of 14 residues. The CDR3 coding sequence is TGTGCCATCAGCCCCGCCCGAGGGAATAGCAATCAGTACTTC. Residues: CAISPARGNSNQYF.

In this sample, this clonotype turned up once. V and J are TRBV2 and TRBJ1-1, with D possibly TRBD1 on 5 matching bases. The CDR3 sequence is 16 residues long. V lost 4 bases and J lost 5, with 20 bases in between. The V gene's germline CDR1 is SNHLY and CDR2 FYNNEI. The CDR3 spells CASSARVSGSRTEAFF. DNA for the CDR3: TGTGCCAGCAGTGCTAGAGTGTCAGGGTCCAGGACTGAAGCTTTCTTT.

In this sample, this clonotype turned up many times. The gene calls are TRBV29-1 and TRBJ2-7; 7 bases align to TRBD1. CDR1 SQVTM and CDR2 ANQGSEA come from the germline V gene. V trimming: 5 bases; J trimming: 0 bases; junction bases outside the gene matches: 7. The CDR3 contains 14 residues. CDR3 DNA sequence: TGCAGCGTTTCAACGACAGGGAGCTCCTACGAGCAGTACTTC. This sequence encodes CSVSTTGSSYEQYF.

This clonotype was recorded many times. The V gene is TRBV7-2, the J gene TRBJ2-6, with TRBD2 identical over 7 bases. This CDR3 has 18 amino acids. Germline V CDR1 and CDR2: SGHTA, FQGNSA. Trimming removed 5 bases from V and 2 bases from J; junction bases left unmatched: 12. CDR3 loop: CASSPLTPRGAGANVLTF. CDR3 bases: TGTGCCAGCAGCCCTCTGACCCCTCGGGGGGCTGGGGCCAACGTCCTGACTTTC.

This clonotype has at least ten counts. This rearrangement joins TRBV29-1 to TRBJ2-2; maybe TRBD1 (5 bases). There are 14 residues in the CDR3. Germline CDR1 is SQVTM and CDR2 is ANQGSEA. V lost 4 bases and J 3 bases, leaving 12 bases between the germline ends. CDR3: CSVGLSGYTGELFF. In DNA form, the CDR3 reads TGCAGCGTTGGATTGTCAGGGTACACCGGGGAGCTGTTTTTT.

The chain has TRBV20-1 and TRBJ1-1; maybe TRBD1 (6 bases). Germline V CDR1 and CDR2: DFQATT, SNEGSKA (reference sequence). Trimming took 3 bases from V and 0 from J, leaving 11 bases between them. This CDR3 contains 14 residues. CDR3 DNA sequence: TGCAGTGCTAGCCGGGGGCAGATGAACACTGAAGCTTTCTTT. This translates into CSASRGQMNTEAFF.